These 27 T cell receptor beta chains originate from one sample sequenced in a study of cytomegalovirus exposure and HLA in healthy donors. PCR involved 60 Vbeta and 13 Jbeta primers. The repertoire was sequenced with immunoSEQ multiplex PCR; TCRdb's copy has only in-frame clones and lacks some. The data show over 85,000 clones, 55% to 80% seen once. The sample comprised PBMCs. Receptor source: a man aged 35-49 years in good health and CMV-seronegative.

The J gene is TRBJ2-5, the V gene TRBV27; TRBD2 aligns across 10 bases. CDR1 and CDR2 from the germline V gene are MNHEY and SMNVEV (reference sequence). This CDR3 has 17 amino acids. V gave up 6 bases and J gave up 4 bases; unmatched junction bases: 14. The chain's CDR3 is CASSIAGPSGGGETQYF. CDR3 DNA sequence: TGTGCCAGCAGCATCGCGGGGCCTAGCGGGGGAGGAGAGACCCAGTACTTC.

The chain is built from TRBV6-6 and TRBJ2-5, with 8 bases identical to TRBD2. This CDR3 region has 15 residues. Unmatched junction bases numbered 13, after V lost 8 bases and J lost 5 bases. Germline V gives CDR1 MNHNY, CDR2 SVGAGI (reference sequence). The CDR3 sequence is CASRPRRGVWETQYF. The CDR3 DNA follows: TGTGCCAGCCGCCCCCGGCGGGGGGTTTGGGAGACCCAGTACTTC.

The chain combines TRBV11-1 with TRBJ2-7, with a weak D call TRBD2 (6 bases). The CDR3 consists of 15 residues. CDR1 is SGHAT, CDR2 FQDESV, per germline (reference sequence). Trimming took 1 base from V and 3 from J, leaving 13 bases between them. The CDR3: CASSLDGEAGYEQYF. The CDR3 DNA follows: TGTGCCAGCAGCTTAGATGGGGAAGCGGGCTACGAGCAGTACTTC.

The sample holds a few counts of this clone. The gene calls are TRBV7-2 and TRBJ1-1; 8 bases fit TRBD1. J was trimmed by 0 bases and V by 6 bases; bases with no gene match: 6. The CDR3 has 15 residues. Germline values: CDR1 SGHTA, CDR2 FQGNSA. CDR3: CASRVIQGVNTEAFF. The CDR3 DNA reads as TGTGCCAGCAGAGTTATACAGGGGGTGAACACTGAAGCTTTCTTT.

This rearrangement joins TRBV5-1 to TRBJ1-6, with 8 positions matching TRBD1. This CDR3 has 16 residues. CDR1 is SGHRS and CDR2 is YFSETQ in the germline V gene. V dropped 3 bases and J dropped 3; count of bases not matched to a gene: 5. CDR3 residues: CASSSDRGNYNSPLHF. The CDR3 region has the DNA TGCGCCAGCAGCTCCGACAGGGGTAACTATAATTCACCCCTCCACTTT. Looking up the rest from reference TRBV5-1 and TRBJ1-6 gives the full variable domain: KAGVTQTPRYLIKTRGQQVTLSCSPISGHRSVSWYQQTPGQGLQFLFEYFSETQRNKGNFPGRFSGRQFSNSRSEMNVSTLELGDSALYLCASSSDRGNYNSPLHFGNGTRLTVT.

This clone has a handful of counts. The CDR3 DNA is TGTGCCAGCAGTCAGGGGGCAGTAGAGACCCAGTACTTC. It yields the protein CASSQGAVETQYF. The chain joins TRBV7-3 to TRBJ2-5; 8 bases line up with TRBD1. Germline values: CDR1 SGHTA, CDR2 FQGTGA. The CDR3 has 13 amino acids. With 6 bases clipped from V and 4 bases from J, the junction kept 4 bases outside the gene matches.

This sequence joins TRBV15 and TRBJ1-5; TRBD1 matches 9 bases. V dropped 4 bases and J dropped 3; count of bases not matched to a gene: 7. This CDR3 has 16 amino acids. CDR1 is LNHNV, CDR2 YYDKDF, per germline (reference sequence). In nucleotides, the CDR3 is TGTGCCACCAGCAAACAACAGGGGGCCGACAATCAGCCCCAGCATTTT. Translating it yields CATSKQQGADNQPQHF.

This chain joins TRBV5-6 and TRBJ2-2; possibly TRBD2 for D (7 bases). The germline CDR1 and CDR2 sequences are SGHDT and YYEEEE. V dropped 2 bases and J dropped 4 bases, with 9 bases sitting between them. This CDR3 is 14 amino acids long. The CDR3 region is CASSLGGVTGELFF. CDR3 sequence (DNA): TGTGCCAGCAGCTTAGGGGGGGTCACCGGGGAGCTGTTTTTT.

The gene calls are TRBV7-3 and TRBJ1-5; 11 bases agree with TRBD1. V shed 4 bases, J shed 7 bases, and the junction held 9 bases outside the gene matches. This CDR3 comprises 16 residues. Per the germline V gene, CDR1 is SGHTA and CDR2 is FQGTGA. CDR3 nucleotides: TGTGCCAGCAGCTCACTACGGACAGGGGGCGGCCAGCCCCAGCATTTT. It yields the protein CASSSLRTGGGQPQHF.

This clone has more than one count but fewer than ten. The V call is TRBV11-1, the J call TRBJ1-1; D not resolved. V was clipped by 3 bases and J by 1 base, with 6 bases between them. The germline gives CDR1 SGHAT, CDR2 FQDESV (reference sequence). This CDR3 spans 13 amino acids. The DNA of the CDR3 is TGTGCCAGCAGCTTGATGAGGAACACTGAAGCTTTCTTT. Translated: CASSLMRNTEAFF.

The chain employs TRBV2 and TRBJ2-3, with 7 nucleotides matching TRBD1. Germline V gene sequence: CDR1 SNHLY, CDR2 FYNNEI. The V segment lost 5 bases and the J segment 1 base; nucleotides outside the gene matches: 3. There are 14 residues in the CDR3. The CDR3 nucleotides are TGTGCCAGCAGTACAGGGGACGGCACAGATACGCAGTATTTT. This sequence encodes CASSTGDGTDTQYF.

The chain links TRBV2 to TRBJ1-2; TRBD1 matches at 7 bases. This CDR3 region has 12 residues. Germline V gene lookup returns CDR1 SNHLY and CDR2 FYNNEI. V shed 7 bases, J shed 8 bases, and the junction held 7 bases outside the gene matches. Here the CDR3 reads CASTPTGEGYTF. In DNA form, the CDR3 reads TGTGCCAGCACTCCTACAGGGGAGGGCTACACCTTC.

This chain joins TRBV15 and TRBJ1-2; a possible D gene is TRBD1 (6 bases). Germline assignment: CDR1 LNHNV and CDR2 YYDKDF (reference sequence). The CDR3 consists of 14 residues. The V and J ends lost 4 bases and 2 bases respectively, with 11 bases between them. The CDR3 loop reads CATSKQTGNYGYTF. Written as DNA, the CDR3 is TGTGCCACCAGCAAACAGACAGGAAACTATGGCTACACCTTC.

The chain carries TRBV7-2 and TRBJ2-5; the match to TRBD2 covers 7 bases. This CDR3 region has 13 residues. V lost 7 bases, J lost 5 bases, and 7 bases stayed unmatched. From germline, CDR1 is SGHTA and CDR2 FQGNSA. CDR3 sequence reads: CASTLGGPETQYF. In DNA form, the CDR3 reads TGTGCCAGCACCCTGGGAGGGCCGGAGACCCAGTACTTC.

DNA of the CDR3: TGTGCCAGCAGTGGGCCAGGGAGGTATGGCTACACCTTC. Protein: CASSGPGRYGYTF. The chain carries TRBV5-6 and TRBJ1-2; a possible D gene is TRBD1 (5 bases). Deletions cut 5 bases from V and 5 bases from J, with 13 bases between. The CDR3 length is 13 residues. Germline CDR1 is SGHDT and CDR2 is YYEEEE.

The chain is built from TRBV27 and TRBJ1-2; 8 bases align to TRBD1. V trimming: 4 bases; J trimming: 4 bases; junction bases outside the gene matches: 5. Germline CDR1 reads MNHEY; CDR2 reads SMNVEV (reference sequence). The CDR3 totals 14 residues. The CDR3 nucleotides are TGTGCCAGCAGTTCGGACAGGGATCCCTATGGCTACACCTTC. This sequence encodes CASSSDRDPYGYTF.

This clone appeared a few times. The chain links TRBV6-5 to TRBJ1-1; TRBD1 matches 9 bases. Germline V lookup: CDR1 MNHEY, CDR2 SVGAGI. This CDR3 contains 13 residues. V trimming: 7 bases; J trimming: 7 bases; junction bases outside the gene matches: 7. As DNA, the CDR3 is TGTGCCAGCATAGGGACAGGGACCCTTGAAGCTTTCTTT. Encoded protein: CASIGTGTLEAFF.

The chain uses TRBV27 and TRBJ2-5, with 11 nucleotides matching TRBD2. Germline V CDR1 and CDR2: MNHEY, SMNVEV (reference sequence). CDR3 size: 14 residues. The J segment lost 2 bases and the V segment lost 6 bases, leaving 2 bases of the junction unmatched. The CDR3 bases are TGTGCCAGCAGACGACTAGCGGGGCAAGAGACCCAGTACTTC. Amino acid sequence: CASRRLAGQETQYF.

The chain has TRBV9 and TRBJ2-7; weak D call: TRBD2 (5 bases). Germline CDR1 is SGDLS and CDR2 is YYNGEE. The germline V and J ends were trimmed by 1 base and 4 bases, with 12 bases remaining between them. The CDR3 runs to 14 residues. CDR3 DNA sequence: TGTGCCAGCAGCGTAAGACTAAGTGGGTACGAGCAGTACTTC. It is translated as CASSVRLSGYEQYF.

The gene calls are TRBV19 and TRBJ1-1, with D hard to call. This CDR3 spans 13 amino acids. Trimming took 3 bases from V and 4 from J, leaving 9 bases between them. The germline V gene has CDR1 LNHDA and CDR2 SQIVND (reference sequence). Written as DNA, the CDR3 is TGTGCCAGTAGTATCGGAGGAGGCACTGAAGCTTTCTTT. Translated, it gives CASSIGGGTEAFF.

The V call is TRBV5-8, the J call TRBJ1-1; 8 nucleotides line up with TRBD1. With 4 bases clipped from V and 6 bases from J, the junction kept 8 bases outside the gene matches. CDR3 length: 14 residues. The germline V gene encodes CDR1 SGHTS and CDR2 YDEGEE. CDR3 sequence reads: CASSVDRAAAEAFF. The CDR3 DNA sequence: TGTGCCAGCAGCGTGGACAGGGCGGCCGCTGAAGCTTTCTTT.

The rearrangement links TRBV6-1 to TRBJ1-3; 10 bases align to TRBD1. The trim removed 1 base at V and 3 bases at J, leaving 0 bases unmatched. CDR3 length: 15 amino acids. The germline CDR1 and CDR2 sequences are MNHNS and SASEGT. CDR3 DNA: TGTGCCAGCAGTGAAGGGACAGGGGGTGGAAACACCATATATTTT. Translation: CASSEGTGGGNTIYF.

On this clone itself: The junction departs from the called germline gene at one end, perhaps through a read error. The chain's CDR3 is CASSDGGDPLF. The CDR3 nucleotides read TGTGCCAGCAGTGATGGAGGGGATCCCCTTTTT. The V and J genes are TRBV6-1 and TRBJ1-4; perhaps TRBD1 as D (5 bases). Per germline, CDR1 MNHNS and CDR2 SASEGT. The CDR3 has 11 residues.

The chain couples TRBV7-2 to TRBJ1-1, with a possible D match to TRBD1 (6 bases). Germline V gene lookup returns CDR1 SGHTA and CDR2 FQGNSA. This CDR3 is built from 15 residues. The V and J ends lost 1 base and 3 bases respectively, with 12 bases between them. CDR3: CASSLDYRADTEAFF. The CDR3 nucleotides read TGTGCCAGCAGCTTAGATTACAGGGCGGACACTGAAGCTTTCTTT. Full variable domain (outside the CDR3, taken from reference TRBV7-2 and TRBJ1-1): GAGVSQSPSNKVTEKGKDVELRCDPISGHTALYWYRQSLGQGLEFLIYFQGNSAPDKSGLPSDRFSAERTGGSVSTLTIQRTQQEDSAVYLCASSLDYRADTEAFFGQGTRLTVV.

The chain is built from TRBV7-2 and TRBJ2-5; 8 bases fit TRBD1. The length of the CDR3 is 14 residues. With 6 bases clipped from V and 2 bases from J, the junction kept 5 bases outside the gene matches. From germline, CDR1 is SGHTA and CDR2 FQGNSA. Here the CDR3 DNA reads TGTGCCAGCAGGGTACAGGGGGGTCAAGAGACCCAGTACTTC. Translating it yields CASRVQGGQETQYF. Supplemented by reference TRBV7-2 and TRBJ2-5, the full variable domain reads GAGVSQSPSNKVTEKGKDVELRCDPISGHTALYWYRQSLGQGLEFLIYFQGNSAPDKSGLPSDRFSAERTGGSVSTLTIQRTQQEDSAVYLCASRVQGGQETQYFGPGTRLLVL.

The rearrangement uses TRBV2 and TRBJ2-1; the match to TRBD1 covers 9 bases. The germline V gene has CDR1 SNHLY and CDR2 FYNNEI. This CDR3 contains 14 residues. The J segment lost 7 bases and the V segment lost 7 bases, leaving 8 bases of the junction unmatched. CDR3 in amino acids: CASMGTGLGNEQFF. The CDR3 bases are TGTGCCAGCATGGGGACAGGGCTTGGTAATGAGCAGTTCTTC.

CDR3 loop: CASSLTRGGNEQYF. The CDR3 bases are TGTGCCAGCAGTTTGACACGCGGGGGTAACGAGCAGTACTTC. The chain uses TRBV2 and TRBJ2-7, with 7 bases that match TRBD2. After removal of 5 bases from V and 5 bases from J, the junction contained 9 bases not matched to a gene. Germline CDR1 SNHLY, CDR2 FYNNEI. The CDR3 length is 14 residues.